This T cell receptor beta chain was profiled in a study of T cells in Graves' hyperthyroidism and ophthalmopathy. The sample holds a few counts of this clonotype. The CDR3 length is 15 residues. Looked up from germline, CDR1 is SGHTA and CDR2 is FQGNSA. The V and J ends lost 5 bases and 6 bases respectively, with 17 bases between them. Amplification yielded TCR beta CDR3 regions, with RNA transcripts as the source. First-round RT-PCR targeting the TCR CDR3 was performed with the HTBI primer set. TCRdb reanalysed the multiplex PCR reads using MiXCR and keeps one entry per CDR3 protein. The sample carries over 700,000 distinct CDR3 sequences, around 19% recorded once.

The sequence derives from a woman in her forties or fifties with Graves' hyperthyroidism that later progressed to Graves' ophthalmopathy. Material: blood. V and J are TRBV7-2 and TRBJ2-1, with D possibly being TRBD1 or TRBD2 (5 bases each). In DNA form, the CDR3 reads TGTGCCAGCAGCCCCCGGGACCGACCTATCAATGAGCAGTTCTTC. This encodes CASSPRDRPINEQFF.